A selection of T cell receptor beta chains follows, all from one sample in a study of blood T cell repertoires in COVID-19. Using immunoSEQ multiplex PCR, the repertoire was profiled, and TCRdb retains in-frame clones only, with some absent. This table holds roughly 70,000 clones, approximately 84% found once. The sample consisted of peripheral blood. Receptor source: a woman aged 60-75 years with acute or convalescent COVID-19. Each CDR3 is given with its conserved first and last residue. Each record gives: CDR3 length, J gene, D gene, V gene, clone size, CDR3 protein, CDR3 DNA. D genes are given only for firm matches. Rows give clone size only sometimes, using once, few, many, or a class for an expanded clone.

CDR3 length: 13
J gene: TRBJ1-6
D gene: .
V gene: TRBV2
clone size: once
CDR3 protein: CASSPEPNSPLHF
CDR3 DNA: TGTGCCAGCAGTCCTGAGCCTAATTCACCCCTCCACTTT

CDR3 length: 15
J gene: TRBJ2-1
D gene: .
V gene: TRBV15
clone size: .
CDR3 protein: CATSRGEGTWGEQFF
CDR3 DNA: TGTGCCACCAGCAGAGGGGAAGGGACTTGGGGCGAGCAGTTCTTC

CDR3 length: 16
J gene: TRBJ1-1
D gene: TRBD1
V gene: TRBV18
clone size: .
CDR3 protein: CASSPGTGFLNTEAFF
CDR3 DNA: TGTGCCAGCTCACCCGGGACAGGGTTTCTGAACACTGAAGCTTTCTTT

CDR3 length: 14
J gene: TRBJ2-1
D gene: TRBD2
V gene: TRBV6-5
clone size: few
CDR3 protein: CASRLAGGQYEQFF
CDR3 DNA: TGTGCCAGCAGACTAGCGGGGGGACAATATGAGCAGTTCTTC

CDR3 length: 11
J gene: TRBJ1-5
D gene: .
V gene: TRBV12-3/TRBV12-4
clone size: .
CDR3 protein: CASSYRQPQHF
CDR3 DNA: TGTGCCAGCAGTTACAGGCAGCCCCAGCATTTT

CDR3 length: 15
J gene: TRBJ1-5
D gene: .
V gene: TRBV3-1/TRBV3-2
clone size: .
CDR3 protein: CASSQDGDTDQPQHF
CDR3 DNA: TGTGCCAGCAGCCAAGATGGGGACACCGATCAGCCCCAGCATTTT

CDR3 length: 14
J gene: TRBJ1-4
D gene: .
V gene: TRBV19
clone size: once
CDR3 protein: CASSSGGEGEKLFF
CDR3 DNA: TGTGCCAGTAGTTCCGGGGGGGAAGGTGAAAAACTGTTTTTT

CDR3 length: 15
J gene: TRBJ1-6
D gene: TRBD1
V gene: TRBV27
clone size: .
CDR3 protein: CASSSRTGSNSPLHF
CDR3 DNA: TGTGCCAGCAGTTCTCGGACAGGCTCTAATTCACCCCTCCACTTT

CDR3 length: 17
J gene: TRBJ2-2
D gene: TRBD1
V gene: TRBV11-2
clone size: .
CDR3 protein: CASSLGQGSLNTGELFF
CDR3 DNA: TGTGCCAGCAGCTTAGGACAGGGAAGTTTGAACACCGGGGAGCTGTTTTTT

CDR3 length: 13
J gene: TRBJ1-2
D gene: .
V gene: TRBV27
clone size: .
CDR3 protein: CASSGGANYGYTF
CDR3 DNA: TGTGCCAGCAGCGGCGGTGCTAACTATGGCTACACCTTC

CDR3 length: 17
J gene: TRBJ2-1
D gene: TRBD2
V gene: TRBV19
clone size: .
CDR3 protein: CASRGLAGGPKYNEQFF
CDR3 DNA: TGTGCCAGTAGAGGGCTAGCGGGGGGTCCGAAGTACAATGAGCAGTTCTTC

CDR3 length: 12
J gene: TRBJ1-1
D gene: .
V gene: TRBV29-1
clone size: .
CDR3 protein: CSVQNLNTEAFF
CDR3 DNA: TGCAGCGTTCAGAATCTTAACACTGAAGCTTTCTTT

CDR3 length: 15
J gene: TRBJ2-5
D gene: .
V gene: TRBV7-2
clone size: few
CDR3 protein: CASSSRGYPQETQYF
CDR3 DNA: TGTGCCAGCAGCTCCCGGGGGTACCCACAAGAGACCCAGTACTTC

CDR3 length: 13
J gene: TRBJ1-5
D gene: TRBD1
V gene: TRBV12-3/TRBV12-4
clone size: .
CDR3 protein: CASSGQGWQPQHF
CDR3 DNA: TGTGCCAGCAGTGGACAGGGATGGCAGCCCCAGCATTTT

CDR3 length: 14
J gene: TRBJ2-1
D gene: TRBD2
V gene: TRBV4-2
clone size: .
CDR3 protein: CASSGSGGTNEQFF
CDR3 DNA: TGTGCCAGCAGCGGTAGCGGGGGGACCAATGAGCAGTTCTTC

CDR3 length: 12
J gene: TRBJ1-1
D gene: .
V gene: TRBV29-1
clone size: .
CDR3 protein: CSVEGSLSEAFF
CDR3 DNA: TGCAGCGTTGAAGGAAGCTTGAGTGAAGCTTTCTTT

CDR3 length: 15
J gene: TRBJ2-7
D gene: TRBD1
V gene: TRBV9
clone size: .
CDR3 protein: CASSVGPGQIYEQYF
CDR3 DNA: TGTGCCAGCAGCGTGGGACCGGGACAGATCTACGAGCAGTACTTC

CDR3 length: 17
J gene: TRBJ1-1
D gene: .
V gene: TRBV6-1
clone size: once
CDR3 protein: CASSEARGVGGNTEAFF
CDR3 DNA: TGTGCCAGCAGTGAAGCGCGGGGTGTTGGGGGGAACACTGAAGCTTTCTTT

CDR3 length: 15
J gene: TRBJ2-7
D gene: TRBD1
V gene: TRBV5-1
clone size: .
CDR3 protein: CASSPGGTGSYEQYF
CDR3 DNA: TGCGCCAGCAGCCCGGGTGGGACAGGATCCTACGAGCAGTACTTC

CDR3 length: 14
J gene: TRBJ2-5
D gene: .
V gene: TRBV7-2
clone size: .
CDR3 protein: CASSLDLVQETQYF
CDR3 DNA: TGTGCCAGCAGCTTAGATCTAGTCCAGGAGACCCAGTACTTC

CDR3 length: 18
J gene: TRBJ1-6
D gene: TRBD1
V gene: TRBV7-2
clone size: .
CDR3 protein: CASSPRTGGAGTNSPLHF
CDR3 DNA: TGTGCCAGCAGCCCAAGGACAGGGGGCGCTGGGACTAATTCACCCCTCCACTTT

CDR3 length: 13
J gene: TRBJ1-5
D gene: .
V gene: TRBV20-1
clone size: .
CDR3 protein: CSASERDSQPQHF
CDR3 DNA: TGCAGTGCTAGTGAGAGGGATAGTCAGCCCCAGCATTTT

CDR3 length: 14
J gene: TRBJ2-5
D gene: .
V gene: TRBV6-5
clone size: .
CDR3 protein: CASNRPAYQETQYF
CDR3 DNA: TGTGCCAGCAACAGACCGGCTTACCAAGAGACCCAGTACTTC

CDR3 length: 15
J gene: TRBJ1-6
D gene: .
V gene: TRBV9
clone size: .
CDR3 protein: CASSVGSSYNSPLHF
CDR3 DNA: TGTGCCAGCAGCGTAGGGAGCTCCTATAATTCACCCCTCCACTTT

CDR3 length: 14
J gene: TRBJ2-2
D gene: TRBD1
V gene: TRBV24-1
clone size: .
CDR3 protein: CATSEPGQVRELFF
CDR3 DNA: TGTGCCACCAGTGAGCCTGGACAGGTCCGGGAGCTGTTTTTT

CDR3 length: 14
J gene: TRBJ1-1
D gene: .
V gene: TRBV6-5
clone size: medium-sized
CDR3 protein: CASSYTSRAGEAFF
CDR3 DNA: TGTGCCAGCAGTTACACCTCCAGGGCTGGTGAAGCTTTCTTT

CDR3 length: 15
J gene: TRBJ1-1
D gene: .
V gene: TRBV10-1
clone size: .
CDR3 protein: CASSAGDKMNTEAFF
CDR3 DNA: TGCGCCAGCAGCGCAGGGGACAAGATGAACACTGAAGCTTTCTTT

CDR3 length: 15
J gene: TRBJ1-6
D gene: .
V gene: TRBV19
clone size: .
CDR3 protein: CASNTPPTRNSPLHF
CDR3 DNA: TGTGCCAGTAATACCCCCCCTACGAGGAATTCACCCCTCCACTTT

CDR3 length: 14
J gene: TRBJ1-2
D gene: .
V gene: TRBV29-1
clone size: .
CDR3 protein: CSAQGQGMFYGYTF
CDR3 DNA: TGCAGCGCCCAGGGGCAGGGTATGTTCTATGGCTACACCTTC

CDR3 length: 13
J gene: TRBJ1-6
D gene: .
V gene: TRBV27
clone size: .
CDR3 protein: CASSPRNNSPLHF
CDR3 DNA: TGTGCCAGCAGTCCGCGGAATAATTCACCCCTCCACTTT

CDR3 length: 13
J gene: TRBJ1-1
D gene: .
V gene: TRBV12-3/TRBV12-4
clone size: .
CDR3 protein: CASSFGRRPEAFF
CDR3 DNA: TGTGCCAGCAGTTTTGGCAGGAGGCCTGAAGCTTTCTTT

CDR3 length: 16
J gene: TRBJ1-6
D gene: TRBD1
V gene: TRBV14
clone size: .
CDR3 protein: CASSRSDRGDNSPLHF
CDR3 DNA: TGTGCCAGCAGCAGATCGGACAGGGGGGATAATTCACCCCTCCACTTT

CDR3 length: 14
J gene: TRBJ1-2
D gene: .
V gene: TRBV19
clone size: .
CDR3 protein: CASRPPGTTIGYTF
CDR3 DNA: TGTGCCAGTAGGCCCCCGGGGACAACGATAGGCTACACCTTC

CDR3 length: 14
J gene: TRBJ1-1
D gene: .
V gene: TRBV5-1
clone size: .
CDR3 protein: CASSVVGTNTEAFF
CDR3 DNA: TGCGCCAGCAGCGTTGTCGGTACGAACACTGAAGCTTTCTTT

CDR3 length: 14
J gene: TRBJ1-5
D gene: TRBD1
V gene: TRBV29-1
clone size: .
CDR3 protein: CSVGLDRGDQPQHF
CDR3 DNA: TGCAGCGTTGGATTGGACAGGGGTGATCAGCCCCAGCATTTT

CDR3 length: 14
J gene: TRBJ2-2
D gene: .
V gene: TRBV6-5
clone size: .
CDR3 protein: CASRRVGNAGELFF
CDR3 DNA: TGTGCCAGCAGGAGGGTAGGGAACGCCGGGGAGCTGTTTTTT

CDR3 length: 19
J gene: TRBJ2-4
D gene: .
V gene: TRBV6-2/TRBV6-3
clone size: .
CDR3 protein: CASSRTTGSNVGAKNIQYF
CDR3 DNA: TGTGCCAGCAGCCGAACGACCGGGAGTAACGTCGGGGCCAAAAACATTCAGTACTTC

CDR3 length: 12
J gene: TRBJ1-3
D gene: .
V gene: TRBV11-2
clone size: .
CDR3 protein: CASSFGGRTIYF
CDR3 DNA: TGTGCCAGCAGCTTTGGAGGTCGGACCATATATTTT

CDR3 length: 13
J gene: TRBJ2-1
D gene: .
V gene: TRBV5-1
clone size: .
CDR3 protein: CASSFSGENEQFF
CDR3 DNA: TGCGCCAGCAGCTTCTCAGGGGAGAATGAGCAGTTCTTC

CDR3 length: 14
J gene: TRBJ1-5
D gene: .
V gene: TRBV5-1
clone size: .
CDR3 protein: CASSLGLPNQPQHF
CDR3 DNA: TGCGCCAGCAGCTTGGGACTCCCAAATCAGCCCCAGCATTTT